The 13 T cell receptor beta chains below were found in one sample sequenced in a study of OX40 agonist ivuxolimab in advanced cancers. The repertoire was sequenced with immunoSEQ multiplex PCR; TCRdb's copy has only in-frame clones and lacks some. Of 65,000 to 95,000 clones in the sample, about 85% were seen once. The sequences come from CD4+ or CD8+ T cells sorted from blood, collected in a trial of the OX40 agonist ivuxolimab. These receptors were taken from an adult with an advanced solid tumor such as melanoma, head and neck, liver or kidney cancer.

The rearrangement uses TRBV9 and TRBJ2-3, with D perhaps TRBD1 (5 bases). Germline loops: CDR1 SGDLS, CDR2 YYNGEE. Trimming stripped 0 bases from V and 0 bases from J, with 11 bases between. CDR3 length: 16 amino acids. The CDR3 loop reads CASSVAGGHSTDTQYF. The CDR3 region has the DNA TGTGCCAGCAGCGTAGCGGGCGGACACAGCACAGATACGCAGTATTTT.

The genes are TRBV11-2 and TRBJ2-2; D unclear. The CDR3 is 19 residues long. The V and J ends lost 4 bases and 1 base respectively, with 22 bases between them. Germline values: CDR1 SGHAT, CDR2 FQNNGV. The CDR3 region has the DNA TGTGCCAGCAGCTCAGCAGTTACAGTACTCAGGCAGAACACCGGGGAGCTGTTTTTT. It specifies CASSSAVTVLRQNTGELFF.

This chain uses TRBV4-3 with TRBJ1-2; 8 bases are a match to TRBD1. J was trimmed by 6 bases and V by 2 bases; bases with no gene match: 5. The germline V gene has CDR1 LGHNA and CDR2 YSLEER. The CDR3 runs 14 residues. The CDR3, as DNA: TGCGCCAGCAGCCAATGGACAGGGCCAAATGGCTACACCTTC. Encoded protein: CASSQWTGPNGYTF.

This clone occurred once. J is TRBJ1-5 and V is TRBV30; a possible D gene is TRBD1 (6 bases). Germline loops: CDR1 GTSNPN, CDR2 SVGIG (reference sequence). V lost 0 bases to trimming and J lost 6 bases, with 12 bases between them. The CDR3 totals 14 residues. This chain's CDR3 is CAWSVTGAGQPQHF. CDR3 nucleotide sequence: TGTGCCTGGAGTGTAACGGGGGCTGGTCAGCCCCAGCATTTT.

This chain's CDR3 is CASSSSRAGVGETQYF. CDR3 in DNA: TGTGCCAGCAGCTCTTCCAGGGCAGGGGTAGGAGAGACCCAGTACTTC. The chain has TRBV11-3 and TRBJ2-5, with D tentatively TRBD1 (6 bases). V dropped 4 bases and J dropped 4 bases, with 19 bases sitting between them. The CDR3 is made up of 16 amino acids. CDR1 and CDR2 (germline): SGHNT, YENEEA. The full variable domain, with the rest looked up from reference TRBV11-3 and TRBJ2-5, is EAGVVQSPRYKIIEKKQPVAFWCNPISGHNTLYWYLQNLGQGPELLIRYENEEAVDDSQLPKDRFSAERLKGVDSTLKIQPAELGDSAVYLCASSSSRAGVGETQYFGPGTRLLVL.

CDR3 sequence reads: CASSQGWHGGNTIYF. The CDR3 DNA reads TGCGCCAGCAGCCAAGGATGGCATGGAGGAAACACCATATATTTT. The rearrangement uses TRBV4-1 and TRBJ1-3; no clear D. Germline V gene sequence: CDR1 MGHRA, CDR2 YSYEKL. V lost 1 base to trimming and J lost 4 bases, with 11 bases between them. The CDR3 length is 15 residues.

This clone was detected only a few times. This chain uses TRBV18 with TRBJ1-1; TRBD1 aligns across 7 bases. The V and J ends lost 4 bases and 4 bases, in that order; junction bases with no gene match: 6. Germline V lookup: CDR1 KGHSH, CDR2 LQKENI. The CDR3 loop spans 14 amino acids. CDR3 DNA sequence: TGTGCCAGCTCACGTTCCGGGGACAGCACTGAAGCTTTCTTT. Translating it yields CASSRSGDSTEAFF.

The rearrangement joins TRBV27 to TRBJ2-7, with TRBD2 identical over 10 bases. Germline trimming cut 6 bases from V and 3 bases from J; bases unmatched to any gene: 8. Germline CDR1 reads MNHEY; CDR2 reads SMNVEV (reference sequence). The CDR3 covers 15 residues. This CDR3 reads CASSLAGVGFYEQYF. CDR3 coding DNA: TGTGCCAGCAGCCTAGCGGGAGTAGGATTCTACGAGCAGTACTTC.

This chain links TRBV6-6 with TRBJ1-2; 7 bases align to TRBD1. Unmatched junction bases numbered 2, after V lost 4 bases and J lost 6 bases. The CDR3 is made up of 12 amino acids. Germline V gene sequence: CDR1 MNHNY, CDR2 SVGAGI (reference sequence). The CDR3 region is CASSFDRDGYTF. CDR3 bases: TGTGCCAGCAGTTTTGACAGGGATGGCTACACCTTC.

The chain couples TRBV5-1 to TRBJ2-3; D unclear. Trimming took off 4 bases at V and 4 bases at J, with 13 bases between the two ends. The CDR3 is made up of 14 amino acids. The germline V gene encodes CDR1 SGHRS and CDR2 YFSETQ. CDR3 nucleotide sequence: TGCGCCAGCAGCATCCGATCAGTATCAGATACGCAGTATTTT. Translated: CASSIRSVSDTQYF. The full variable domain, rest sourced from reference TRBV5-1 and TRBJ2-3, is KAGVTQTPRYLIKTRGQQVTLSCSPISGHRSVSWYQQTPGQGLQFLFEYFSETQRNKGNFPGRFSGRQFSNSRSEMNVSTLELGDSALYLCASSIRSVSDTQYFGPGTRLTVL.

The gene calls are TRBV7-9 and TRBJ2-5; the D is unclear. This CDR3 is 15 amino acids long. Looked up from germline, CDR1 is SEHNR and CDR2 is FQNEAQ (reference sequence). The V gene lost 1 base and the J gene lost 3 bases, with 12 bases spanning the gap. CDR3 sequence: CASSLGVLLKETQYF. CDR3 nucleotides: TGTGCCAGCAGCTTAGGAGTCCTCCTCAAAGAGACCCAGTACTTC.

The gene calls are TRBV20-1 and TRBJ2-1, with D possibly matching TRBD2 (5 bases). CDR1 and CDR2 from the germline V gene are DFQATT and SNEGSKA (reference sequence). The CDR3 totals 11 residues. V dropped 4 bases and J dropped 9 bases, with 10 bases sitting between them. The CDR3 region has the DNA TGCAGTGCTAATAGCGCGTTTGAGCAGTTCTTC. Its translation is CSANSAFEQFF.

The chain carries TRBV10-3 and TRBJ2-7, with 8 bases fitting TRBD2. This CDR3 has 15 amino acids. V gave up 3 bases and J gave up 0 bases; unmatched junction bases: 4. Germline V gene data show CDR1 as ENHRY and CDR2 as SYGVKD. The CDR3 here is CAISDSGTASYEQYF. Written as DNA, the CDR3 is TGTGCCATCAGTGATAGCGGGACGGCCTCCTACGAGCAGTACTTC.